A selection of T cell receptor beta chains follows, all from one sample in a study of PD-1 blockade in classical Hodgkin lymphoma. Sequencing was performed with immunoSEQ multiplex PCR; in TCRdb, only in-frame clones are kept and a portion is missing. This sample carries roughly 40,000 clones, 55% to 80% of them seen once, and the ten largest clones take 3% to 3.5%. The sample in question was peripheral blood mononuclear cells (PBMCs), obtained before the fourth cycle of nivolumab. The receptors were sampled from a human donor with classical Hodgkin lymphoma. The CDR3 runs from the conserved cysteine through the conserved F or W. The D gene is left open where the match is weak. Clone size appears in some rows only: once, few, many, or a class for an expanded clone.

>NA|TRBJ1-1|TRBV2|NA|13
TGTGCCAGCAGTGACGAATTGAACACTGAAGCTTTCTTT
CASSDELNTEAFF
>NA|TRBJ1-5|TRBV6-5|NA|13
TGTGCCAGCAGTTATAGGGTCAATCAGCCCCAGCATTTT
CASSYRVNQPQHF
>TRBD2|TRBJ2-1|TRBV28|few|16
TGTGCCAGCAGCTTGAACCCGGGACTAGGACCCCATGAGCAGTTCTTC
CASSLNPGLGPHEQFF
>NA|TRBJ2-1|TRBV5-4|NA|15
TGTGCCAGCAGCTTGGCCGGCTTAGGGGGGAATGAGCAGTTCTTC
CASSLAGLGGNEQFF
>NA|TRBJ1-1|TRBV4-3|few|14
TGCGCCAGCAGCCAAGTATCAGGGAGCACTGAAGCTTTCTTT
CASSQVSGSTEAFF
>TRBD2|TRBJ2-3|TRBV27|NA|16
TGTGCCAGCAGTCCCCGGACTAGCGGGGGAGCAGATACGCAGTATTTT
CASSPRTSGGADTQYF
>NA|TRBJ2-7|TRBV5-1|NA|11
TGCGCCAGCAGCGTTGGGTACGAGCAGTACTTC
CASSVGYEQYF
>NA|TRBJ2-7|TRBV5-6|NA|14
TGTGCCAGCAGCGAAGACTGGGCATCCTACGAGCAGTACTTC
CASSEDWASYEQYF
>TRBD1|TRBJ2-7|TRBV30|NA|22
TGTGCCTGGGACAACCGGGACAGGTTCTTCCTGGCCGAGGCGGGGTCCTCCTACGAGCAGTACTTC
CAWDNRDRFFLAEAGSSYEQYF
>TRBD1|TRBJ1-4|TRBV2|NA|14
TGTGCCAGCAAACCGGACAGGGGAGACGAAAAACTGTTTTTT
CASKPDRGDEKLFF
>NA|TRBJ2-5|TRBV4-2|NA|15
TGTGCCAGCAGCCAAACCCTAGCGTGGCAAGAGACCCAGTACTTC
CASSQTLAWQETQYF
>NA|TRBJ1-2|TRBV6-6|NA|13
TGTGCCAGCAGTTACTCGGAAGACTATGGCTACACCTTC
CASSYSEDYGYTF
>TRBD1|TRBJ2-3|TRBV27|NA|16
TGTGCCAGCAGATCGGACAGGCTCGCAGTGGCAGATACGCAGTATTTT
CASRSDRLAVADTQYF
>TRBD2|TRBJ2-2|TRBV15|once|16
TGTGCCACCAGCGGAAAGCGGGGGTCCAACACCGGGGAGCTGTTTTTT
CATSGKRGSNTGELFF
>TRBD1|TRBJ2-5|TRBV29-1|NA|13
TGCAGCGTCGGGACAGGGGGCGGGGAGACCCAGTACTTC
CSVGTGGGETQYF
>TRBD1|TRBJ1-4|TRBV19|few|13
TGTGCCAGTGGGGCAGGGGGCTATGAAAAACTGTTTTTT
CASGAGGYEKLFF
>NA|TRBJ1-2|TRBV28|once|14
TGTGCCAGCAGTTTTGGAACCGCTTATAGTGCCTACACCTTC
CASSFGTAYSAYTF
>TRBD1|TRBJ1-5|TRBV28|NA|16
TGTGCCAGCAGTTACATCGACAGGGATCCGCCTCAGCCCCAGCATTTT
CASSYIDRDPPQPQHF
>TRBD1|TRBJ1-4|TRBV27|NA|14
TGTGCCAGCAGGATACAGGGGGCTGGTGAAAAACTGTTTTTT
CASRIQGAGEKLFF
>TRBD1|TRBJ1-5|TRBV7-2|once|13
TGTGCCAGCAGCTACGACAGGGATCAGCCCCAGCATTTT
CASSYDRDQPQHF
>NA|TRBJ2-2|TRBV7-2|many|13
TGTGCCAGCAGTCTATTAAACACCGGGGAGCTGTTTTTT
CASSLLNTGELFF
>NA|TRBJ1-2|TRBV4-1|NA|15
TGCGCCAGCAGCCAAGATGAGACAGGAGCCTATGGCTACACCTTC
CASSQDETGAYGYTF
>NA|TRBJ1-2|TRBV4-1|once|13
TGCGCCAGCAGCCAAGATCCATACTATGGCTACACCTTC
CASSQDPYYGYTF
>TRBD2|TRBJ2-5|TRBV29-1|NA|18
TGCAGCGTCTCGCCCTTCGGCTTGAGCGGGAGGAGGGGCGAGACCCAGTACTTC
CSVSPFGLSGRRGETQYF
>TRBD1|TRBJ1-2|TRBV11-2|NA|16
TGTGCCAGCAGCTTTTATTGGGGACAGGGGGCTGAGGGCTACACCTTC
CASSFYWGQGAEGYTF
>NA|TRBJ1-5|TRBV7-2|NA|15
TGTGCCAGCACCGAGGACGGTCCTAGCAATCAGCCCCAGCATTTT
CASTEDGPSNQPQHF
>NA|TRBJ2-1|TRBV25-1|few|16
TGTGCCAGCAGTGAATACCCCCAGGGATACGGCAATGAGCAGTTCTTC
CASSEYPQGYGNEQFF
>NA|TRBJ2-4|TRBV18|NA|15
TGTGCCAGCTCACCAGCGATGCTAGCCAAAAACATTCAGTACTTC
CASSPAMLAKNIQYF
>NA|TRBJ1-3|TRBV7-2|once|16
TGTGCCAGCAGCTTTTTCCCAGGGGCAGCTGGAAACACCATATATTTT
CASSFFPGAAGNTIYF
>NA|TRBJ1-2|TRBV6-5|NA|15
TGTGCCAGCGCAACAGGGACCAAAATTAACTATGGCTACACCTTC
CASATGTKINYGYTF
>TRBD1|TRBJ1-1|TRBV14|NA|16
TGTGCCAGCAGCCAAGATGGGACAGGTGCTAACACTGAAGCTTTCTTT
CASSQDGTGANTEAFF
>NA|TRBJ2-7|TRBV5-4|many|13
TGTGCCAGCAGCTTAGACAGCCCCTACGAGCAGTACTTC
CASSLDSPYEQYF
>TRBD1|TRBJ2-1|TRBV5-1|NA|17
TGCGCCAGCAGCTCTTCCCCGGGACAGGTAGGGAGAAATGAGCAGTTCTTC
CASSSSPGQVGRNEQFF
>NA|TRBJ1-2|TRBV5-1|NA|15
TGCGCCAGCAGCCCCCTTTTGTCCGTGACGACCACCTACACCTTC
CASSPLLSVTTTYTF
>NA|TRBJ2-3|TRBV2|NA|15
TGTGCCAGCAGAGGACAGACGACTAGCACAGATACGCAGTATTTT
CASRGQTTSTDTQYF
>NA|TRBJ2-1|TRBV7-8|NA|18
TGTGCCAGCAGCTTAGCGACGATTGTGAGCGGGCCCTACAATGAGCAGTTCTTC
CASSLATIVSGPYNEQFF
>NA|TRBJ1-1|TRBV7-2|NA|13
TGTGCCAGCAGCTTGGACAGGAACACTGAAGCTTTCTTT
CASSLDRNTEAFF